This entry lists 2 T cell receptor beta chains sequenced from one sample in a study of blood T cell repertoires in COVID-19. Profiled with immunoSEQ multiplex PCR; TCRdb holds only in-frame clones, not every one. Among about 190,000 clones listed, around 89% were seen once. The source material was peripheral blood. These receptors all stem from a man aged 50-60 years with acute or convalescent COVID-19.

The rearrangement uses TRBV7-2 and TRBJ1-2, with TRBD1 as a possible D gene (6 bases). V was cut by 1 base and J by 6 bases, with 9 bases left in between. Germline CDR1 and CDR2: SGHTA and FQGNSA. The CDR3 has 13 amino acids. In DNA, the CDR3 is TGTGCCAGCAGCTTAGTACAGGGAAATGGCTACACCTTC. It yields the protein CASSLVQGNGYTF. Drawing the rest from reference TRBV7-2 and TRBJ1-2, the complete variable domain is GAGVSQSPSNKVTEKGKDVELRCDPISGHTALYWYRQSLGQGLEFLIYFQGNSAPDKSGLPSDRFSAERTGGSVSTLTIQRTQQEDSAVYLCASSLVQGNGYTFGSGTRLTVV.

The CDR3 loop is CASSKEGRENTEAFF. The CDR3 DNA reads as TGTGCCAGCAGTAAAGAAGGACGGGAGAACACTGAAGCTTTCTTT. The gene calls are TRBV28 and TRBJ1-1; D gene uncertain. Germline V CDR1 and CDR2: MDHEN, SYDVKM. The CDR3 runs 15 residues. Trimming took off 5 bases at V and 1 base at J, with 14 bases between the two ends.